This TCR beta chain was found in a study of early T cells in non-severe SARS-CoV-2 infection. Looked up from germline, CDR1 is SQVTM and CDR2 is ANQGSEA. This CDR3 spans 13 amino acids. Trimming removed 4 bases at V and 0 bases at J, with 9 bases between. In this sample, this clonotype turned up many times. In the library, individual cDNA molecules carried attached unique molecular identifiers. MiXCR was run by TCRdb on the 5' RACE reads, yielding one entry per CDR3 protein. The sample contains more than 55,000 distinct CDR3 sequences, 12% of which appear only once. V and J are TRBV29-1 and TRBJ1-2; D unclear. Sequencing was performed on whole blood. This TCR came from an adult who was a healthcare worker with PCR-confirmed SARS-CoV-2 infection or an uninfected control (not recorded which). The DNA for the CDR3 is TGCAGCGTTGGGACCGCCGCTAACTATGGCTACACCTTC. This gives the protein CSVGTAANYGYTF.